The 8 T cell receptor beta chains reported below all come from one sample, sequenced in a study of T-cell reconstitution after alpha-beta-depleted transplantation in children. As it was prepared, the TCRbeta library received unique molecular identifiers. TCRdb redid the calling of the PCR reads with MiXCR, one entry per CDR3 protein. Of about 870,000 distinct CDR3 sequences listed, approximately 15% were seen once; the top ten hold about 5%. The source material was PBMCs, mostly from graft donor cells, sampled 360 days after TCRalphabeta/CD19-depleted stem cell transplant. The receptors were sampled from a male patient between 10 and 17 years old who had a stem cell transplant for acute lymphoblastic leukemia, so the T cells may come from the graft donor.

This sequence joins TRBV25-1 and TRBJ2-7; D could derive from TRBD1 or TRBD2 (5 bases each). V was clipped by 6 bases and J by 2 bases, with 11 bases between them. The CDR3 sequence is 13 residues long. Germline CDR1 reads MGHDK; CDR2 reads SYGVNS. CDR3 protein: CASSATAAYEQYF. Written as DNA, the CDR3 is TGTGCCAGCAGCGCGACAGCGGCCTACGAGCAGTACTTC.

This clonotype has more than one count but fewer than ten. This rearrangement joins TRBV20-1 to TRBJ2-7; 9 bases line up with TRBD2. CDR1 is DFQATT and CDR2 is SNEGSKA in the germline V gene (reference sequence). This CDR3 contains 15 residues. V was clipped by 0 bases and J by 4 bases; unmatched bases: 7. In DNA form, the CDR3 reads TGCAGTGCTAGAGATTTGGCTAGCGGGACTTACGAGCAGTACTTC. Translation gives CSARDLASGTYEQYF.

This clonotype has just a few counts. The chain has TRBV10-2 and TRBJ2-5; a possible D gene is TRBD1 (6 bases). The CDR3 runs to 16 residues. V lost 4 bases and J 1 base, leaving 16 bases between the germline ends. Germline CDR1 is WSHSY and CDR2 is SAAADI. CDR3 loop: CASSGRGTGLQETQYF. The CDR3 DNA is TGCGCCAGCAGTGGTCGGGGAACAGGGCTCCAAGAGACCCAGTACTTC.

This clonotype occurred once. The gene calls are TRBV20-1 and TRBJ2-7; D unresolved. V was pared by 3 bases and J by 0 bases, with 9 bases between. Germline CDR1 and CDR2: DFQATT and SNEGSKA (reference sequence). This CDR3 is built from 13 residues. The CDR3 here is CSASGHHSYEQYF. The CDR3 DNA reads TGCAGTGCTAGCGGGCACCACTCCTACGAGCAGTACTTC.

The chain uses TRBV7-9 and TRBJ2-7; the D gene is possibly TRBD2 (6 bases). The CDR3 covers 16 residues. CDR1 and CDR2 from the germline V gene are SEHNR and FQNEAQ (reference sequence). V was shortened by 1 base and J by 3 bases, with 16 bases between the two germline ends. The CDR3 coding sequence is TGTGCCAGCAGCTTAGAATTAGGAGGGAGTGGCTACGAGCAGTACTTC. Protein: CASSLELGGSGYEQYF.

The chain combines TRBV5-1 with TRBJ2-5; D tentatively fits TRBD1 or TRBD2 (5 bases each). This CDR3 region has 15 residues. Trimming took 4 bases from V and 2 from J, leaving 15 bases between them. CDR1 is SGHRS, CDR2 YFSETQ, per germline. DNA for the CDR3: TGCGCCAGCAGCACCCCGGGACGCGAACAAGAGACCCAGTACTTC. Translated: CASSTPGREQETQYF.

The rearrangement joins TRBV7-9 to TRBJ2-7, with 7 nucleotides matching TRBD1. CDR1 and CDR2 (germline): SEHNR, FQNEAQ (reference sequence). The CDR3 is 15 amino acids. Trimming took 4 bases from V and 5 from J; bases not matched to a gene: 11. Here the CDR3 reads CASSSAGTDADEQYF. As DNA, the CDR3 is TGTGCCAGCAGCTCTGCCGGGACAGATGCGGACGAGCAGTACTTC. The variable domain in full, completed from reference TRBV7-9 and TRBJ2-7, reads DTGVSQNPRHKITKRGQNVTFRCDPISEHNRLYWYRQTLGQGPEFLTYFQNEAQLEKSRLLSDRFSAERPKGSFSTLEIQRTEQGDSAMYLCASSSAGTDADEQYFGPGTRLTVT.

The chain has TRBV5-1 and TRBJ2-7; D ambiguous. Germline V gives CDR1 SGHRS, CDR2 YFSETQ. V was clipped by 4 bases and J by 5 bases, with 13 bases between them. The length of the CDR3 is 13 residues. CDR3 coding DNA: TGCGCCAGCAGCCGGGCGTCAGTGGACGAGCAGTACTTC. It translates to CASSRASVDEQYF.